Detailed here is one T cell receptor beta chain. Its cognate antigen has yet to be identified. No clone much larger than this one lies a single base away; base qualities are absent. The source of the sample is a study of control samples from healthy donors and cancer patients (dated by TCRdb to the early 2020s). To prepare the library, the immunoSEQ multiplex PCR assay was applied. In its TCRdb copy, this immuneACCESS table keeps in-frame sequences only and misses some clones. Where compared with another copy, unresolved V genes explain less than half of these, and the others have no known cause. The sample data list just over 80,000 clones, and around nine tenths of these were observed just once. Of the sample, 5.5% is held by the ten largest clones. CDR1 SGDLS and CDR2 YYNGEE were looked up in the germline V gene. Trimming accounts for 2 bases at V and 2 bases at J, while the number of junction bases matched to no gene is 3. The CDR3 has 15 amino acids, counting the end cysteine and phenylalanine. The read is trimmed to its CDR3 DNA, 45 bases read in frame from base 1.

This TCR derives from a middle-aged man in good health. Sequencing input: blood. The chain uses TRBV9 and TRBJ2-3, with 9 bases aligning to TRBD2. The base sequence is TGTGCCAGCAGCGTTAGCGGGGGCCTCACAGATACGCAGTATTTT. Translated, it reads CASSVSGGLTDTQYF.